The T cell receptor (beta chain) under discussion was sequenced for a study of a mutant IDH1 vaccine in newly diagnosed glioma. Across the whole study: Treated patients, averaging approximately 40 years, were around 62% male and about 38% female. Previous treatment comprised radiotherapy, temozolomide, or both, mostly both. Notes on the study in general: The authors found pseudoprogression apparently unrelated to changes in top peripheral T cell clonotypes.

This sample's time point: baseline, week 1 (first vaccination visit). Stated treatment: pre-vaccination baseline after standard-of-care therapy. New IDH1-mutant, ATRX-lost WHO grade 3 or 4 astrocytomas occurred in donors. Profiling relied on immunoSEQ multiplex PCR, and the TCRdb table lists in-frame clones only, not all of them. The repertoire holds about 46,000 clones, 86% seen once, with over 2% in the top ten. On this clone: Its target is unknown. A read error may produce the germline difference seen at one junction end.

The germline CDR1 and CDR2 sequences are MGHRA and YSYEKL. The CDR3 covers 12 residues. The sample in question was PBMCs, obtained from a glioma patient treated with radiotherapy, temozolomide or both. V is TRBV4-1 and J is TRBJ2-1; D remains unclear. The sequence was obtained from a man aged 40-49 years with glioma. The CDR3 sequence is CASSQPRPPPVF. CDR3 DNA sequence: TGCGCCAGCAGCCAACCCAGACCCCCTCCTGTCTTC.